The entry below gives a single TCR beta chain sequence along with its context. Antigen unknown. This sample is part of a study of T cell repertoires in cytomegalovirus infection. Overall study: Public signatures in TCR beta pointed to CMV infection and matching HLA type. Overall study results and limits: Of the TCR beta families, the public ones yielded a cumulative frequency that identified carriers of CMV plus the relevant HLA. Ex vivo, HLA-C-restricted CMV-specific TCR beta clonotypes prevailed over the rest of the response.

The CDR3 is 20 amino acids. The germline gives CDR1 MNHEY, CDR2 SMNVEV (reference sequence). J lost 2 bases, V lost 1 base, and 16 bases had no gene match. One entry per CDR3 protein results from TCRdb running MiXCR on the reads. The table has about a million distinct CDR3 sequences, around 30% seen once; the top ten hold roughly an eighth. The gene calls are TRBV27 and TRBJ2-1, with 8 bases identical to TRBD2. The sequence was obtained from a human donor in good health (CMV status not recorded). Some clones in this sample may be carry-over from other donors' samples. Sequenced material: cultured CD8+ T cells from PBMCs, taken from culture after CMV antigen stimulation. In DNA, the CDR3 is TGTGCCAGCAGTTTATGGGGCGGGGGGCCTCTAGACTGGCCCTACAATGAGCAGTTCTTC. Translating gives CASSLWGGGPLDWPYNEQFF.